The 8 T cell receptor beta chains listed next were all sequenced from one sample in a study of T cells after yellow fever vaccination. TCRdb ran MiXCR on the 5' RACE reads and lists one entry per CDR3 protein. The sample has around 68,000 distinct CDR3 sequences, more than 5.5% seen once. The starting material was CD8+ T cells sorted from PBMCs, obtained 10 days after the first yellow fever vaccination. All receptors derive from a man aged 18 to 35 who received the YFV17D yellow fever vaccine.

This clonotype appeared many times. The rearrangement uses TRBV12-3 or TRBV12-4 and TRBJ2-5, with a tentative D call TRBD2 (7 bases). V was clipped by 8 bases and J by 5 bases, with 18 bases between them. The CDR3 has 14 residues. The CDR3 reads CASRQGGVVETQYF. In DNA form, the CDR3 reads TGTGCCAGCCGACAAGGGGGGGTCGTGGAGACCCAGTACTTC.

The rearrangement joins TRBV12-3 or TRBV12-4 to TRBJ2-7; 8 nucleotides match TRBD1. The ends lost 6 bases at V and 6 bases at J; junction bases unmatched: 4. The CDR3 runs to 12 residues. CDR3 residues: CASSFRGPEQYF. The CDR3 DNA reads TGTGCCAGCAGCTTCAGGGGGCCCGAGCAGTACTTC.

There are many counts of this clonotype. The rearrangement links TRBV5-1 to TRBJ2-1, with 14 bases identical to TRBD2. V shed 1 base and J 3 bases; nucleotides not matched to a gene: 3. CDR1 is SGHRS, CDR2 YFSETQ, per germline. The CDR3 sequence is 17 residues long. CDR3 loop: CASSLFGLAGGYNEQFF. The CDR3 DNA is TGCGCCAGCAGCTTGTTCGGACTAGCGGGGGGCTACAATGAGCAGTTCTTC.

The sample holds many counts of this clonotype. V is TRBV11-2 and J is TRBJ2-3; 8 bases map to TRBD2. CDR3 length: 17 amino acids. Germline loops: CDR1 SGHAT, CDR2 FQNNGV. Trimming cost V 5 bases and J 0 bases; bases outside gene matches: 10. The CDR3 bases are TGTGCCAGCAGCCCTTTTCCGGGGGGGTCTAGCACAGATACGCAGTATTTT. Its protein is CASSPFPGGSSTDTQYF.

This clonotype was detected only once. The CDR3 is CAMSPGLGSWEQFF. CDR3 sequence (DNA): TGTGCCATGAGCCCGGGACTAGGGTCCTGGGAGCAGTTCTTC. This chain links TRBV5-6 with TRBJ2-1, with TRBD2 matching over 8 bases. In germline, CDR1 is SGHDT, CDR2 YYEEEE. The CDR3 is 14 residues long. The V segment lost 9 bases and the J segment 10 bases; nucleotides outside the gene matches: 15.

This clonotype has only a few counts. The chain recombines TRBV30 with TRBJ2-3; no firm D call. CDR1 is GTSNPN and CDR2 is SVGIG in the germline V gene (reference sequence). With 1 base removed from V and 5 bases from J, the gap between germline ends came to 1 base. CDR3 length: 10 residues. The CDR3, as DNA: TGTGCCTGGAGTGGAGATACGCAGTATTTT. Its translation: CAWSGDTQYF.

The table lists this clonotype with a few counts. The chain couples TRBV6-5 to TRBJ1-2; D gene unclear. This CDR3 comprises 15 residues. V was shortened by 0 bases and J by 4 bases, with 12 bases between the two germline ends. Per the germline V gene, CDR1 is MNHEY and CDR2 is SVGAGI. The CDR3 is CASSYSATTFYGYTF. CDR3 in DNA: TGTGCCAGCAGTTACTCTGCTACCACTTTCTATGGCTACACCTTC.

Many counts were recorded for this clonotype. The chain carries TRBV7-2 and TRBJ2-1, with 12 bases identical to TRBD2. V lost 5 bases, J lost 7 bases, and 9 bases stayed unmatched. The CDR3 runs to 16 residues. The germline V gene has CDR1 SGHTA and CDR2 FQGNSA. DNA of the CDR3: TGTGCCAGCAGCATACTAGCGGGGGGCGCCCTAAATGAGCAGTTCTTC. Its protein product is CASSILAGGALNEQFF.